These T cell receptor beta chains were read from a single sample in a study of beta chain features in type 1 diabetes. Sequencing used immunoSEQ multiplex PCR; TCRdb keeps in-frame clones, though not all of them. The table has about 340,000 clones, approximately 8% seen once. The sample was central memory CD4+ T cells from blood. The source is a woman aged 18-29 years in good health. The CDR3 runs from the conserved cysteine through the conserved F or W. Fields, in order: J gene, V gene, clone size, CDR3 protein. Clone size appears in some rows only: once, few, many, or a class for an expanded clone.

J: TRBJ2-7; V: TRBV28; size: NA; CDR3: CASQPGQGYEQYF
J: TRBJ2-7; V: TRBV29-1; size: few; CDR3: CSVEDGLFPNEQYF
J: TRBJ1-3; V: TRBV5-1; size: few; CDR3: CASSLAGDTIYF
J: TRBJ2-3; V: TRBV7-2; size: few; CDR3: CASSSQPGLASDTQYF
J: TRBJ2-7; V: TRBV6-5; size: NA; CDR3: CASSYSISATGREQYF
J: TRBJ2-7; V: TRBV6-5; size: NA; CDR3: CASTPDVANYEQYF
J: TRBJ2-3; V: TRBV5-1; size: few; CDR3: CASSLEGMAGGTDTQYF
J: TRBJ2-3; V: TRBV5-1; size: few; CDR3: CASSPTSGRRDTQYF
J: TRBJ2-1; V: TRBV7-9; size: few; CDR3: CASSPSQTSSYNEQFF
J: TRBJ1-1; V: TRBV29-1; size: few; CDR3: CSGRNTEAFF
J: TRBJ1-2; V: TRBV7-8; size: few; CDR3: CASSLTDRYGYTF
J: TRBJ2-3; V: TRBV11-2; size: few; CDR3: CASSQELRAPDTQYF
J: TRBJ2-3; V: TRBV4-3; size: NA; CDR3: CASSQDPSGSADTQYF
J: TRBJ2-1; V: TRBV5-1; size: many; CDR3: CASSLVLGTRRNEQFF
J: TRBJ1-4; V: TRBV15; size: NA; CDR3: CATSRDFGTGGSNEKLFF
J: TRBJ2-2; V: TRBV29-1; size: NA; CDR3: CSVEKYPPGLAATGELFF
J: TRBJ1-2; V: TRBV7-9; size: NA; CDR3: CASRGVGNYGYTF
J: TRBJ2-5; V: TRBV29-1; size: NA; CDR3: CSLKGLAGGPETQYF
J: TRBJ1-5; V: TRBV5-1; size: NA; CDR3: CASRRTGRVYLDIQPQHF
J: TRBJ2-3; V: TRBV27; size: NA; CDR3: CASFGQGATDTQYF
J: TRBJ2-4; V: TRBV19; size: few; CDR3: CASSIVGKNIQYF
J: TRBJ2-1; V: TRBV4-1; size: NA; CDR3: CASSRNALARSQFF
J: TRBJ2-1; V: TRBV6-5; size: NA; CDR3: CASSFLGTSSYNEQFF
J: TRBJ1-1; V: TRBV6-5; size: NA; CDR3: CASSYINLPNTEAFF
J: TRBJ2-1; V: TRBV23-1; size: few; CDR3: CASKTGTGGNCNEQFF
J: TRBJ2-2; V: TRBV19; size: NA; CDR3: CASSIARRSAGELFF
J: TRBJ2-7; V: TRBV6-5; size: NA; CDR3: CASSYGPLDYEQYF
J: TRBJ2-5; V: TRBV27; size: few; CDR3: CASSLSWTGGMEETQYF
J: TRBJ2-1; V: TRBV7-2; size: NA; CDR3: CASSRRTSGINEQFF
J: TRBJ2-5; V: TRBV5-1; size: few; CDR3: CASSLEGTSAETQYF
J: TRBJ2-4; V: TRBV2; size: NA; CDR3: CASRSGGIAKNIQYF
J: TRBJ2-3; V: TRBV9; size: NA; CDR3: CASSAMTGLSTDTQYF
J: TRBJ1-2; V: TRBV7-9; size: few; CDR3: CASSIVRDRSQF
J: TRBJ2-1; V: TRBV5-1; size: many; CDR3: CASSLVTSVDNEQFF
J: TRBJ2-5; V: TRBV5-4; size: NA; CDR3: CASSLPGTGQETQYF
J: TRBJ1-1; V: TRBV5-6; size: many; CDR3: CASSHQDSAKAFF
J: TRBJ1-2; V: TRBV6-5; size: NA; CDR3: CASSLTESGYTF
J: TRBJ1-4; V: TRBV28; size: few; CDR3: CASSYTGSGSEKLFF
J: TRBJ2-3; V: TRBV5-5; size: NA; CDR3: CASSFRGATTDTQYF
J: TRBJ1-1; V: TRBV7-9; size: few; CDR3: CASSLRAVKTNTEAFF
J: TRBJ1-2; V: TRBV28; size: NA; CDR3: CASSSQERNYGYTF
J: TRBJ1-2; V: TRBV29-1; size: many; CDR3: CSVGGALGYTF
J: TRBJ2-2; V: TRBV4-3; size: NA; CDR3: CASSHDRVAGELFF
J: TRBJ2-3; V: TRBV6-1; size: NA; CDR3: CASSTGVSADTQYF
J: TRBJ2-7; V: TRBV28; size: few; CDR3: CASSLVQGAYEQYF
J: TRBJ1-2; V: TRBV29-1; size: many; CDR3: CSVGKGPPFGYTF
J: TRBJ2-1; V: TRBV7-2; size: few; CDR3: CASRPGSGRAYPEQFF
J: TRBJ1-1; V: TRBV11-2; size: NA; CDR3: CASSLASGLTEAFF
J: TRBJ2-5; V: TRBV4-2; size: few; CDR3: CASSQDLQGGSRETQYF
J: TRBJ2-2; V: TRBV4-3; size: NA; CDR3: CASSQFVRNTGELFF
J: TRBJ2-7; V: TRBV4-3; size: many; CDR3: CASSQDRGTGGSEQYF
J: TRBJ2-5; V: TRBV5-6; size: many; CDR3: CASSLWGFQETQYF
J: TRBJ1-4; V: TRBV5-6; size: NA; CDR3: CASSLDPGFSTNEKLFF
J: TRBJ2-7; V: TRBV4-3; size: many; CDR3: CASSQLSPRSGSGYEQYF
J: TRBJ2-7; V: TRBV6-5; size: NA; CDR3: CATQRGRASYEQYF
J: TRBJ2-1; V: TRBV7-2; size: NA; CDR3: CASRSYSYNEQFF
J: TRBJ2-3; V: TRBV29-1; size: NA; CDR3: CSAGFGREITDTQYF
J: TRBJ2-7; V: TRBV5-6; size: NA; CDR3: CASSSDRQHTYEQYF
J: TRBJ1-2; V: TRBV5-1; size: NA; CDR3: CASSTGTADYGYTF